One and the same sample provided the 2 T cell receptor beta chains below, sequenced in a study of Ad26.COV2.S vaccination and SARS-CoV-2 variants. Measured with immunoSEQ multiplex PCR; TCRdb has only the in-frame clones, and not every one. The sample shows 300,000 to 500,000 clones, less than 90% of them seen only once. Noted treatment: over 15 received Ad26.COV2.S at low or high dose, single or two shots; roughly 5 received placebo; per-sample allocation not given. All samples were drawn on day 63, counting from the first vaccine or placebo injection. The input for sequencing was peripheral blood, taken in a trial of Ad26.COV2.S vaccine versus placebo. These receptors originate from a person aged 18 to 65 who received the Ad26.COV2.S COVID-19 vaccine or a placebo.

This clone came up once. This chain joins TRBV7-2 and TRBJ2-5; the D gene is possibly TRBD2 (6 bases). Germline CDR1 reads SGHTA; CDR2 reads FQGNSA. Trimming removed 5 bases at V and 4 bases at J, with 14 bases between. The CDR3 contains 14 residues. The DNA of the CDR3 is TGTGCCAGCAGCGGAGCACTAGCCTTAGAGACCCAGTACTTC. Translation gives CASSGALALETQYF.

The V call is TRBV6-1, the J call TRBJ1-2; 11 nucleotides match TRBD1. Germline V lookup: CDR1 MNHNS, CDR2 SASEGT. Trimming took 2 bases from V and 8 from J; bases not matched to a gene: 7. The CDR3 length is 15 residues. CDR3 sequence (DNA): TGTGCCAGCAGTGAATGGAGTGGACAGGGGGCAGGCTACACCTTC. Translated, it gives CASSEWSGQGAGYTF.